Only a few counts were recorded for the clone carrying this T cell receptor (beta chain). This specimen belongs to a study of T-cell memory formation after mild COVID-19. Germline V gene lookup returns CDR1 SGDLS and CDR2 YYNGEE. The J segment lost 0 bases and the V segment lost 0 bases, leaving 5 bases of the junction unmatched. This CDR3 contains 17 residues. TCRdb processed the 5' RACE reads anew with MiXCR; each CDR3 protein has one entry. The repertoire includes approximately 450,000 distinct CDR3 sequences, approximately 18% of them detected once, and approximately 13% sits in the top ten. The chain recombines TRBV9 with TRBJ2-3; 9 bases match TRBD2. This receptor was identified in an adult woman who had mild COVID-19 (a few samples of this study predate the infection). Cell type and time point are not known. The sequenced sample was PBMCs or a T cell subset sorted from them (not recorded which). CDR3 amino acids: CASSVAGTSFSTDTQYF. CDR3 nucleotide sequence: TGTGCCAGCAGCGTAGCGGGGACTAGCTTTAGCACAGATACGCAGTATTTT.